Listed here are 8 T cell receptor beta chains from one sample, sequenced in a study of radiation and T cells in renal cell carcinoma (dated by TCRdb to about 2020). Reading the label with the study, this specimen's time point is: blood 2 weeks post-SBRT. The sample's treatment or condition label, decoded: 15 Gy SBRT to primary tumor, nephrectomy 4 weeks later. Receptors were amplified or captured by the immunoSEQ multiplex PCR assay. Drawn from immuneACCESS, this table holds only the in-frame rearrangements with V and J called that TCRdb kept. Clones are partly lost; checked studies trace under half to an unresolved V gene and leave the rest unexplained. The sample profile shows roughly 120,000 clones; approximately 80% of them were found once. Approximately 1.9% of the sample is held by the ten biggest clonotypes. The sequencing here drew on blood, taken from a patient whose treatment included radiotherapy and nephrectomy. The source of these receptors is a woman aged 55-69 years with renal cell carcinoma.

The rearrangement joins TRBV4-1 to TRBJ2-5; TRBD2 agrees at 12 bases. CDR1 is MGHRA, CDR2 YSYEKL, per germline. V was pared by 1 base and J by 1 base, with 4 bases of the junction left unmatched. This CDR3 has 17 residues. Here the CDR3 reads CASSQGTSGGIQETQYF. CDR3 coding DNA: TGCGCCAGCAGCCAAGGAACTAGCGGGGGGATCCAAGAGACCCAGTACTTC.

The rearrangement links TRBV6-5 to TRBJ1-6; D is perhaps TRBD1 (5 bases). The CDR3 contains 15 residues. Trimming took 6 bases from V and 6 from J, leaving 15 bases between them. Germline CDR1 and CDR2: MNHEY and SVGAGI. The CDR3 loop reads CASRNDPGANSPLHF. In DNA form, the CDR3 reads TGTGCCAGCAGAAATGACCCTGGGGCTAATTCACCCCTCCACTTT.

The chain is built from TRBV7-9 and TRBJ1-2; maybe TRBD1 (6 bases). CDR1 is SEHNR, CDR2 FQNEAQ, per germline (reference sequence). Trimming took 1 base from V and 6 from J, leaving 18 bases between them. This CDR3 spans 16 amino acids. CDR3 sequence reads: CASSLGLGVKGDGYTF. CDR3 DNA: TGTGCCAGCAGCTTAGGACTGGGCGTGAAGGGGGATGGCTACACCTTC.

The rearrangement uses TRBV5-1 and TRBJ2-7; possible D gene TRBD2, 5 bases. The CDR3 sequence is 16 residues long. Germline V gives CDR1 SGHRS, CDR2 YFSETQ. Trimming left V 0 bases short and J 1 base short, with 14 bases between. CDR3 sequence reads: CASSLVGNGRSYEQYF. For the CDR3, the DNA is TGCGCCAGCAGCTTGGTTGGTAATGGGAGATCCTACGAGCAGTACTTC.

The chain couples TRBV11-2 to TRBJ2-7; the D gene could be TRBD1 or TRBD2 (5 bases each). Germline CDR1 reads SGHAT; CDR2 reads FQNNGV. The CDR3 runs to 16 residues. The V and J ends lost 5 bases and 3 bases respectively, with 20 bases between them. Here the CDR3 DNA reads TGTGCCAGCAGCCGAAATCTGGGGGTTGGTAACTACGAGCAGTACTTC. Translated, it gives CASSRNLGVGNYEQYF.

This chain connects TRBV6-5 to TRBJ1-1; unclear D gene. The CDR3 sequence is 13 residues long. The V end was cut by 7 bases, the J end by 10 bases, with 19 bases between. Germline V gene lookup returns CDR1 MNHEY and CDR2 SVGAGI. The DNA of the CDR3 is TGTGCCAGCATCGATCGGGCTGGATTTCGAGCTTTCTTT. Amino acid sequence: CASIDRAGFRAFF.

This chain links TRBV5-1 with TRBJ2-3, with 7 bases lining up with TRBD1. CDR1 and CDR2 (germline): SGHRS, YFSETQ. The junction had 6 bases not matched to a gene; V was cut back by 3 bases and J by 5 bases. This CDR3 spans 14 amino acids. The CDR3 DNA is TGCGCCAGCAGCTACGGACAGGTCAAAGATACGCAGTATTTT. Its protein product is CASSYGQVKDTQYF.

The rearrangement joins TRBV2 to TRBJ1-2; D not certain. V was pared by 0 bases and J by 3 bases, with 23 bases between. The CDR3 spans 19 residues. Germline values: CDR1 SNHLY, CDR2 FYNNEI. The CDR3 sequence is CASSEALRAGKQSDYGYTF. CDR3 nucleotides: TGTGCCAGCAGTGAAGCGCTTCGGGCAGGTAAACAATCGGACTATGGCTACACCTTC.